Detailed here is one T cell receptor beta chain. The table came from immunoSEQ multiplex PCR; TCRdb's copy has only in-frame clones and leaves some out. The sample has fewer than 75,000 clones; around 93% are singletons. This record belongs to a study of T cell changes during pregnancy in multiple sclerosis. The sample consisted of peripheral blood, taken after pregnancy. This clonotype originated in a female donor in good health, enrolled as a control in a pregnancy study.

In nucleotides, the CDR3 is TGTGCCAGCAGCTGGACTTTGAATCAGCCCCAGCATTTT. The encoded protein is CASSWTLNQPQHF. V gene TRBV27 combines with J gene TRBJ1-5; no reliable D call. There are 13 residues in the CDR3. Trimming pared 6 bases from V and 4 bases from J, leaving 10 bases between. The germline V gene encodes CDR1 MNHEY and CDR2 SMNVEV (reference sequence).